This TCR beta chain was identified during a study of T cells in localized non-small cell lung cancer. Deletions cut 2 bases from V and 6 bases from J, with 11 bases between. The CDR3 runs to 13 residues. CDR1 and CDR2 from the germline V gene are SGHAT and FQNNGV. About this clone itself: Its antigen remains unknown.

General study results and limits: Detection in adjacent lung was observed for a median about 50 of the top 100 tumor clones. Higher adjacent-lung clonality was associated with shorter survival.

The table came from immunoSEQ multiplex PCR; TCRdb's copy has only in-frame clones and leaves some out. Among some 38,000 clones listed, roughly 89% were seen once. J is TRBJ2-7 and V is TRBV11-2, with D unclear. The sample consisted of peripheral blood mononuclear cells, taken before any cancer treatment. This receptor was obtained from a male donor aged 60 or older with stage II lung adenocarcinoma. The CDR3: CASSLNSRGEQYF. The CDR3 nucleotides are TGTGCCAGCAGCTTAAATTCGCGCGGCGAGCAGTACTTC.